These 30 T cell receptor beta chains were all obtained from the same sample, sequenced in a study of blood T cell repertoires in COVID-19. Clones were sequenced by immunoSEQ multiplex PCR, and TCRdb holds only the in-frame ones, with some missing. The table records 70,000 or so clones, about 68% of them present only once. The specimen was peripheral blood. The receptors were gathered from a woman between 65 and 79 years old with acute or convalescent COVID-19.

This sequence joins TRBV27 and TRBJ1-5; TRBD1 agrees at 9 bases. The CDR3 covers 14 residues. Per germline, CDR1 MNHEY and CDR2 SMNVEV (reference sequence). Trimming at V came to 5 bases and at J to 6 bases, leaving 5 bases not matched to a gene. The CDR3 DNA reads as TGTGCCAGCAGTGTGGGGACAGGGCTTCAGCCCCAGCATTTT. Its translation: CASSVGTGLQPQHF.

The chain's CDR3 is CSVEDAGIEQYF. The CDR3 DNA reads TGCAGCGTTGAAGACGCGGGGATCGAGCAGTACTTC. V gene TRBV29-1 combines with J gene TRBJ2-7, with D maybe TRBD2 (6 bases). The V gene lost 0 bases and the J gene lost 6 bases, with 9 bases spanning the gap. Per the germline V gene, CDR1 is SQVTM and CDR2 is ANQGSEA. CDR3 length equals 12 residues.

The chain combines TRBV12-3 or TRBV12-4 with TRBJ2-1, with a tentative D call TRBD1 (6 bases). The CDR3 runs 13 residues. Trimming cost V 9 bases and J 2 bases, with 11 bases left between them. The CDR3 here is CASWGQAYNEQFF. Here the CDR3 DNA reads TGTGCCAGTTGGGGGCAGGCCTACAATGAGCAGTTCTTC.

CDR3 amino acids: CASSLATGGTEAFF. As DNA, the CDR3 is TGCGCCAGCAGCTTGGCTACAGGGGGGACTGAAGCTTTCTTT. The chain carries TRBV5-1 and TRBJ1-1; 8 bases line up with TRBD1. CDR1 is SGHRS and CDR2 is YFSETQ in the germline V gene. The length of the CDR3 is 14 residues. V was pared by 0 bases and J by 5 bases, with 3 bases of the junction left unmatched.

J is TRBJ1-2 and V is TRBV12-3 or TRBV12-4; TRBD1 matches at 8 bases. The CDR3 extends over 13 amino acids. After removal of 6 bases from V and 8 bases from J, the junction contained 8 bases not matched to a gene. The CDR3 DNA sequence: TGTGCCAGCAGGAACAGGGGGGTCGGGGGCTACACCTTC. It translates to CASRNRGVGGYTF.

The chain employs TRBV10-3 and TRBJ1-5; D gene ambiguous. Trimming cost V 4 bases and J 3 bases, with 7 bases left between them. The germline CDR1 and CDR2 sequences are ENHRY and SYGVKD. The CDR3 extends over 13 amino acids. CDR3 in DNA: TGTGCCATCAGTGGCCTAGACAATCAGCCCCAGCATTTT. Translation: CAISGLDNQPQHF.

The gene calls are TRBV5-4 and TRBJ1-1; TRBD1 agrees at 7 bases. CDR3 size: 15 residues. J was trimmed by 1 base and V by 4 bases; bases with no gene match: 7. Germline CDR1 and CDR2: SGHNT and YYREEE (reference sequence). CDR3 in DNA: TGTGCCAGCAGCCCGACGGGACAGTCGAACACTGAAGCTTTCTTT. Translation gives CASSPTGQSNTEAFF.

The rearrangement links TRBV7-2 to TRBJ2-1, with 9 bases matching TRBD2. CDR1 and CDR2 from the germline V gene are SGHTA and FQGNSA. V gave up 4 bases and J gave up 9 bases; unmatched junction bases: 4. The CDR3 runs 13 residues. This CDR3 is CASSSRLAAEQFF. CDR3 coding DNA: TGTGCCAGCAGCTCCCGACTAGCGGCTGAGCAGTTCTTC. Full variable domain (remainder filled in from reference TRBV7-2 and TRBJ2-1): GAGVSQSPSNKVTEKGKDVELRCDPISGHTALYWYRQSLGQGLEFLIYFQGNSAPDKSGLPSDRFSAERTGGSVSTLTIQRTQQEDSAVYLCASSSRLAAEQFFGPGTRLTVL.

There are a few counts of this clone. J is TRBJ1-2 and V is TRBV18; a weak D match, TRBD1 (6 bases). The CDR3 consists of 15 residues. V lost 2 bases, J lost 8 bases, and 18 bases lay in between. Germline V gives CDR1 KGHSH, CDR2 LQKENI. The CDR3 DNA reads TGTGCCAGCTCACCATCAACAGGGTCGTCGGGAGGCTACACCTTC. Translation gives CASSPSTGSSGGYTF.

The chain couples TRBV10-3 to TRBJ1-2; 10 bases align to TRBD1. After removal of 6 bases from V and 4 bases from J, the junction contained 8 bases not matched to a gene. The CDR3 covers 15 residues. The germline CDR1 and CDR2 sequences are ENHRY and SYGVKD. DNA of the CDR3: TGTGCCATCAGCGCGACGACAGGGGGCGGCTATGGCTACACCTTC. As protein: CAISATTGGGYGYTF.

The chain employs TRBV24-1 and TRBJ2-1; no firm D call. V was clipped by 3 bases and J by 5 bases, with 13 bases between them. Per the germline V gene, CDR1 is KGHDR and CDR2 is SFDVKD. There are 15 residues in the CDR3. CDR3 coding DNA: TGTGCCACCAGTGATCGAATTGGCGGCAACAATGAGCAGTTCTTC. Translating it yields CATSDRIGGNNEQFF.

The rearrangement uses TRBV19 and TRBJ2-7; D may be TRBD2 (5 bases). The CDR3 consists of 11 residues. Trimming stripped 5 bases from V and 7 bases from J, with 9 bases between. Germline V CDR1 and CDR2: LNHDA, SQIVND (reference sequence). The CDR3 sequence is CASSDRGEQYF. Written as DNA, the CDR3 is TGTGCCAGTAGTGACCGAGGGGAGCAGTACTTC.

The V gene is TRBV5-1, the J gene TRBJ1-2; D remains ambiguous. The CDR3 sequence is 13 residues long. Trimming pared 4 bases from V and 2 bases from J, leaving 9 bases between. Germline CDR1 and CDR2: SGHRS and YFSETQ. DNA for the CDR3: TGCGCCAGCAGCGAGACTGTGAACTATGGCTACACCTTC. It encodes CASSETVNYGYTF.

The gene calls are TRBV5-6 and TRBJ2-1; 8 bases match TRBD2. V shed 4 bases and J 4 bases; nucleotides not matched to a gene: 10. The CDR3 covers 16 residues. The germline V gene has CDR1 SGHDT and CDR2 YYEEEE. CDR3 nucleotide sequence: TGTGCCAGCAGCCCGCCGGGTAGCGGGGTTTACAATGAGCAGTTCTTC. Translation gives CASSPPGSGVYNEQFF.

This chain connects TRBV9 to TRBJ1-1; 8 nucleotides line up with TRBD1. The CDR3 is 14 amino acids. CDR1 and CDR2 (germline): SGDLS, YYNGEE. Unmatched junction bases numbered 4, after V lost 0 bases and J lost 6 bases. The CDR3 sequence is CASSVATRGPEAFF. In nucleotides, the CDR3 is TGTGCCAGCAGCGTAGCTACCAGGGGGCCTGAAGCTTTCTTT.

The CDR3 nucleotides are TGTGCCAGCAGCGGCGGGAGTGCTGGAAACACCATATATTTT. The encoded protein is CASSGGSAGNTIYF. V and J are TRBV7-2 and TRBJ1-3; D gene unclear. Germline CDR1 is SGHTA and CDR2 is FQGNSA. V lost 5 bases to trimming and J lost 2 bases, with 10 bases between them. The CDR3 is made up of 14 amino acids. Full variable domain (missing parts from reference TRBV7-2 and TRBJ1-3): GAGVSQSPSNKVTEKGKDVELRCDPISGHTALYWYRQSLGQGLEFLIYFQGNSAPDKSGLPSDRFSAERTGGSVSTLTIQRTQQEDSAVYLCASSGGSAGNTIYFGEGSWLTVV.

The chain is built from TRBV30 and TRBJ2-7, with a weak D call TRBD2 (6 bases). V lost 7 bases, J lost 3 bases, and 16 bases lay in between. The CDR3 spans 13 residues. Looked up from germline, CDR1 is GTSNPN and CDR2 is SVGIG (reference sequence). The CDR3 loop is CASTRESGYEQYF. CDR3 sequence (DNA): TGTGCCTCTACACGGGAGTCTGGCTACGAGCAGTACTTC.

The V and J genes are TRBV7-2 and TRBJ1-2, with D maybe TRBD1 (6 bases). The V and J ends lost 5 bases and 5 bases respectively, with 15 bases between them. Germline lookup yields CDR1 SGHTA and CDR2 FQGNSA. This CDR3 is built from 14 residues. In DNA, the CDR3 is TGTGCCAGCAGCGGCGGGGGCGGTAAATATGGCTACACCTTC. Its translation is CASSGGGGKYGYTF.

This clone was seen at least ten times. The genes are TRBV2 and TRBJ1-2; a possible D gene is TRBD1 (6 bases). Trimming took 4 bases from V and 7 from J, leaving 16 bases between them. Germline values: CDR1 SNHLY, CDR2 FYNNEI. The CDR3 is 14 residues long. The CDR3 spells CASSAMGGRAGYTF. The CDR3 nucleotides read TGTGCCAGCAGTGCTATGGGGGGGCGTGCTGGCTACACCTTC. Drawing the rest from reference TRBV2 and TRBJ1-2, the complete variable domain is EPEVTQTPSHQVTQMGQEVILRCVPISNHLYFYWYRQILGQKVEFLVSFYNNEISEKSEIFDDQFSVERPDGSNFTLKIRSTKLEDSAMYFCASSAMGGRAGYTFGSGTRLTVV.

The chain recombines TRBV7-8 with TRBJ1-3; D gene ambiguous. The germline V and J ends were trimmed by 6 bases and 0 bases, with 9 bases remaining between them. This CDR3 region has 14 residues. CDR1 and CDR2 (germline): SGHVS, FQNEAQ. The CDR3 DNA sequence: TGTGCCAGCAGTACCGGTAACTCTGGAAACACCATATATTTT. Translation gives CASSTGNSGNTIYF.

The gene calls are TRBV29-1 and TRBJ1-2, with a weak D call TRBD1 (6 bases). Germline V gene data show CDR1 as SQVTM and CDR2 as ANQGSEA. Trimming took off 5 bases at V and 0 bases at J, with 10 bases between the two ends. The CDR3 has 13 amino acids. The chain's CDR3 is CSVSTGSNYGYTF. The DNA for the CDR3 is TGCAGCGTTTCGACAGGATCTAACTATGGCTACACCTTC. The full variable domain, with the rest looked up from reference TRBV29-1 and TRBJ1-2, is SAVISQKPSRDICQRGTSLTIQCQVDSQVTMMFWYRQQPGQSLTLIATANQGSEATYESGFVIDKFPISRPNLTFSTLTVSNMSPEDSSIYLCSVSTGSNYGYTFGSGTRLTVV.

The chain is built from TRBV9 and TRBJ1-3; D is ambiguous. Looked up from germline, CDR1 is SGDLS and CDR2 is YYNGEE. Trimming removed 4 bases at V and 0 bases at J, with 14 bases between. The CDR3 is 16 residues long. The chain's CDR3 is CASSPLQISSGNTIYF. DNA of the CDR3: TGTGCCAGCAGCCCGCTACAGATTAGCTCTGGAAACACCATATATTTT.

This chain connects TRBV3-1 (or the pseudogene TRBV3-2) to TRBJ2-7; 11 bases fit TRBD2. The CDR3 extends over 18 amino acids. Germline-derived CDR1 and CDR2 are LGHDT and YNNKEL (reference sequence). The junction had 13 bases not matched to a gene; V was cut back by 4 bases and J by 2 bases. For the CDR3, the DNA is TGTGCCAGCAGCCGCCAACTAGCGGGAGAACATCGAACCTACGAGCAGTACTTC. This gives the protein CASSRQLAGEHRTYEQYF.

This clone was counted a few times. The chain has TRBV5-4 and TRBJ2-1; 7 nucleotides agree with TRBD2. Germline CDR1 reads SGHNT; CDR2 reads YYREEE (reference sequence). V lost 3 bases and J lost 7; bases outside the gene matches: 19. The CDR3 loop spans 18 amino acids. Written as DNA, the CDR3 is TGTGCCAGCAGCTCACCCCTTCTATTGGGGGGAGGGAAGAATGAGCAGTTCTTC. Translating gives CASSSPLLLGGGKNEQFF.

The genes are TRBV9 and TRBJ1-3; TRBD1 matches 7 bases. The CDR3 covers 15 residues. Germline V gene sequence: CDR1 SGDLS, CDR2 YYNGEE. V was pared by 1 base and J by 3 bases, with 4 bases of the junction left unmatched. The CDR3 DNA reads TGTGCCAGCAGCGTAACAACAGGGGTTGGAAACACCATATATTTT. Its protein is CASSVTTGVGNTIYF.

The J gene is TRBJ2-6, the V gene TRBV30; D remains ambiguous. Trimming pared 0 bases from V and 1 base from J, leaving 7 bases between. Germline V gene sequence: CDR1 GTSNPN, CDR2 SVGIG (reference sequence). The CDR3 runs 15 residues. Written as DNA, the CDR3 is TGTGCCTGGAGTGTATGGGCATCTGGGGCCAACGTCCTGACTTTC. Its protein is CAWSVWASGANVLTF.

A word on this clone: One end of the junction fails to match germline, which may point to a read error. This chain uses TRBV5-1 with TRBJ2-7; tentatively, D is TRBD1 (5 bases). The V gene's germline CDR1 is SGHRS and CDR2 YFSETQ. The length of the CDR3 is 14 residues. The CDR3 loop reads CASSPVGRNYGQYF. The CDR3 DNA reads as TGCGCCAGCAGCCCGGTGGGGCGGAACTACGGGCAGTACTTC.

The CDR3 here is CASSPLAGGFVETQYF. CDR3 DNA: TGTGCCAGCTCACCACTAGCAGGGGGCTTTGTAGAGACCCAGTACTTC. The chain links TRBV18 to TRBJ2-5, with TRBD1 matching 8 bases. The V gene's germline CDR1 is KGHSH and CDR2 LQKENI. J gave up 4 bases and V 1 base, and 8 bases lay outside the gene matches. The CDR3 totals 16 residues.

A single count supports this clone. The CDR3 protein is CASSIRIGQVYGYTF. Here the CDR3 DNA reads TGTGCCAGTAGTATACGAATAGGACAGGTCTATGGCTACACCTTC. The J gene is TRBJ1-2, the V gene TRBV19; TRBD1 aligns across 7 bases. V lost 2 bases and J lost 4; bases outside the gene matches: 7. The CDR3 covers 15 residues. Germline-derived CDR1 and CDR2 are LNHDA and SQIVND (reference sequence).

This chain links TRBV6-5 with TRBJ1-4; 9 bases are a match to TRBD1. The CDR3 totals 15 residues. Germline values: CDR1 MNHEY, CDR2 SVGAGI. After removal of 6 bases from V and 6 bases from J, the junction contained 8 bases not matched to a gene. The CDR3 nucleotides are TGTGCCAGCAGAGCCGGGACAGGGCGCGATGAAAAACTGTTTTTT. This translates into CASRAGTGRDEKLFF.